The T cell receptor (beta chain) described here comes from a study of response to subunit inactivated influenza vaccine. TCRdb fed the RT-PCR reads into MiXCR, producing one record per CDR3 protein. The profile shows a few hundred thousand distinct CDR3 sequences, roughly 10% of them singletons. Germline CDR1 reads SEHNR; CDR2 reads FQNEAQ (reference sequence). The V gene lost 5 bases and the J gene lost 5 bases, with 10 bases spanning the gap. The CDR3 runs to 12 residues. These same records also appear under a second study, on T cells expressing NK-cell markers. From that study: Generation of TCR beta cDNA was performed by 5'RACE template switching incorporating UMIs. In sorted CD3+CD56+NKG2C+, CD3+CD56+NKG2C- and CD3+CD56-NKG2C+ T cells, TCR beta repertoires were obtained.

This clonotype was obtained from a middle-aged man who received an inactivated influenza vaccine. The chain is built from TRBV7-9 and TRBJ2-7; D is unclear. The specimen comprised PBMCs from blood, sampled on the day of vaccination. The CDR3 DNA is TGTGCCAGCAGCCTAATACCCAACGAGCAGTACTTC. Translation gives CASSLIPNEQYF.